This T cell receptor (beta chain) is from a study of vaccination and CD4 T cells after COVID-19. Study overall: Either a CEFX pool, an HIV-1 Nef pool, or no peptide was added to control cultures.

The Oncomine TCR Beta short-read assay was applied to DNA of cultured CD4+ T cells. TCRdb independently ran MiXCR on the PCR reads; one entry per CDR3 protein. Among under 25,000 distinct CDR3 sequences listed, around 47% were seen once. The treatment denotes: roughly 11-day PBMC culture with coronavirus spike peptide pools or control peptides (ViraFEST assay). Using peptide pools, antigen-specific T cells were expanded in ViraFEST before TCRs were sequenced. Points on this clonotype: Its matching antigen is unknown.

The CDR3 sequence is 16 residues long. Trimming left V 1 base short and J 7 bases short, with 22 bases between. The germline V gene encodes CDR1 DFQATT and CDR2 SNEGSKA (reference sequence). The source of this sequence is a human donor who had recovered from COVID-19. The material was CD4+ T cells from blood, cultured in vitro, obtained before SARS-CoV-2 vaccination. V usage is TRBV20-1 and J usage is TRBJ1-1, with D perhaps matching TRBD1 (6 bases). CDR3 protein: CSARGRGNGRSGEAFF. In DNA, the CDR3 is TGCAGTGCTAGAGGAAGGGGGAACGGGAGGAGCGGTGAAGCTTTCTTT.